This T cell receptor beta chain was sequenced for a study of T cell repertoires in cytomegalovirus infection. On the study more broadly: Public TCR beta signature analysis indicated the presence of both CMV infection and matching HLA type.

In its sample, this clonotype was seen a few times. Its target is not known. TCRdb re-called the reads with MiXCR, one entry per CDR3 protein. In the table there are around 900,000 distinct CDR3 sequences, around 30% of which are singletons. The material was cultured CD8+ T cells from PBMCs, obtained from culture after CMV antigen stimulation. The TCR comes from a human donor in good health (CMV status not recorded). Some clones in this sample may be carry-over from other donors' samples.

The CDR3 nucleotides read TGTGCCAGCAGCCGGGGGGGGTATGAGAACACCGGGGAGCTGTTTTTT. It is translated as CASSRGGYENTGELFF. The chain has TRBV7-9 and TRBJ2-2, with TRBD2 matching over 8 bases. The J segment lost 1 base and the V segment lost 5 bases, leaving 6 bases of the junction unmatched. The CDR3 loop spans 16 amino acids. The V gene's germline CDR1 is SEHNR and CDR2 FQNEAQ (reference sequence).